A selection of T cell receptor beta chains follows, all from one sample in a study of blood T cells in healthy people across ages. Via MiXCR, TCRdb re-called the 5' RACE reads, giving one row per CDR3 protein. Among about 1.8 million distinct CDR3 sequences, around 48% were seen once, and the ten largest hold over 2%. The sequencing input was blood. All receptors derive from a woman aged 40 to 50 in good health. The CDR3 runs from the conserved cysteine through the conserved F or W. A D gene is named only where the DNA matches it firmly. Some rows mark clone size as missing; the rest say once, few, many or name a class of expanded clone.

abundance: .
j_gene: TRBJ1-2
d_gene: .
v_gene: TRBV6-6
CDR3nt: TGTGCCAGCAGTCAATCAGGGGAATACTATGGCTACACCTTC
CDR3aa: CASSQSGEYYGYTF

abundance: few
j_gene: TRBJ2-7
d_gene: .
v_gene: TRBV4-3
CDR3nt: TGCGCCAGCAGCCAAGTGTCGTGGGGCGAGCAGTACTTC
CDR3aa: CASSQVSWGEQYF

abundance: .
j_gene: TRBJ2-1
d_gene: TRBD2
v_gene: TRBV7-2
CDR3nt: TGTGCCAGCAGCTCCGCGGCGGGGGTCTACAATGAGCAGTTCTTC
CDR3aa: CASSSAAGVYNEQFF

abundance: .
j_gene: TRBJ2-5
d_gene: TRBD1
v_gene: TRBV5-4
CDR3nt: TGTGCCAGCAGTCCAACGGGACAGGGGGTTTGGGAGACCCAGTACTTC
CDR3aa: CASSPTGQGVWETQYF

abundance: .
j_gene: TRBJ1-6
d_gene: .
v_gene: TRBV15
CDR3nt: TGTGCCACCAGCAGAGTGCGATCACCCCTCCACTTT
CDR3aa: CATSRVRSPLHF

abundance: few
j_gene: TRBJ1-2
d_gene: .
v_gene: TRBV29-1
CDR3nt: TGCAGCGTTCCGGGACACCCGGTTGGCTACACCTTC
CDR3aa: CSVPGHPVGYTF

abundance: .
j_gene: TRBJ2-1
d_gene: .
v_gene: TRBV7-8
CDR3nt: TGTGCCAGCAGCTTACGGACGAAAGAAAATGAGCAGTTCTTC
CDR3aa: CASSLRTKENEQFF

abundance: .
j_gene: TRBJ2-3
d_gene: TRBD2
v_gene: TRBV28
CDR3nt: TGTGCCAGCAGTGAACGGGGGGATGTAGCTGATACGCAGTATTTT
CDR3aa: CASSERGDVADTQYF

abundance: .
j_gene: TRBJ2-7
d_gene: .
v_gene: TRBV6-6
CDR3nt: TGTGCCAGCAGGACGCGAGACAACGAGCAGTACTTC
CDR3aa: CASRTRDNEQYF

abundance: .
j_gene: TRBJ2-4
d_gene: .
v_gene: TRBV15
CDR3nt: TGTGCCACCAGCAGAGATCGTCAGGGGACGGGCAAAAACATTCAGTACTTC
CDR3aa: CATSRDRQGTGKNIQYF

abundance: .
j_gene: TRBJ2-1
d_gene: TRBD2
v_gene: TRBV5-5
CDR3nt: TGTGCCAGCAGCTTTAAACTAGCGGGGTCCCCGGGCTCCTACAATGAGCAGTTCTTC
CDR3aa: CASSFKLAGSPGSYNEQFF

abundance: .
j_gene: TRBJ1-1
d_gene: .
v_gene: TRBV21-1
CDR3nt: TGTGCCAGCAGCAAAGGGGGCGCAGGAGTTGACACTGAAGCTTTCTTT
CDR3aa: CASSKGGAGVDTEAFF

abundance: .
j_gene: TRBJ1-3
d_gene: .
v_gene: TRBV7-9
CDR3nt: TGTGCCAGCAGCATATATCAGGGGCTGCCTGGAAACACCATATATTTT
CDR3aa: CASSIYQGLPGNTIYF

abundance: .
j_gene: TRBJ2-1
d_gene: TRBD2
v_gene: TRBV20-1
CDR3nt: TGCAGTGCTAGACCCAGGACTAGCGGGGAATGGGATGAGCAGTTCTTC
CDR3aa: CSARPRTSGEWDEQFF

abundance: .
j_gene: TRBJ2-7
d_gene: .
v_gene: TRBV20-1
CDR3nt: TGCAGTGCTAGAGCCTCGCGCAATGAGGCCTACGAGCAGTACTTC
CDR3aa: CSARASRNEAYEQYF

abundance: .
j_gene: TRBJ2-7
d_gene: .
v_gene: TRBV10-3
CDR3nt: TGTGCCATCAGGGACCGCCGGGACTCCTACGAGCAGTACTTC
CDR3aa: CAIRDRRDSYEQYF

abundance: .
j_gene: TRBJ2-7
d_gene: .
v_gene: TRBV28
CDR3nt: TGTGCCAGCAGTTTATCGGACGCGGGGTCCTACGAGCAGTACTTC
CDR3aa: CASSLSDAGSYEQYF

abundance: .
j_gene: TRBJ2-3
d_gene: TRBD2
v_gene: TRBV7-3
CDR3nt: TGTGCCAGCAGCTTATGGGGAGGGAGCGGGGGCCCCACAGATACGCAGTATTTT
CDR3aa: CASSLWGGSGGPTDTQYF

abundance: .
j_gene: TRBJ2-7
d_gene: TRBD2
v_gene: TRBV20-1
CDR3nt: TGCAGTGCCCGACTAGCTACGCGCGAGCAGTACTTC
CDR3aa: CSARLATREQYF

abundance: few
j_gene: TRBJ2-3
d_gene: .
v_gene: TRBV7-9
CDR3nt: TGTGCCAGCAGCTGGGGGACCGACGTCACAGATACGCAGTATTTT
CDR3aa: CASSWGTDVTDTQYF

abundance: few
j_gene: TRBJ2-4
d_gene: .
v_gene: TRBV12-3/TRBV12-4
CDR3nt: TGTGCCAGCAGTTTAGAGGTAGGGGTGGCGAACATTCAGTACTTC
CDR3aa: CASSLEVGVANIQYF

abundance: .
j_gene: TRBJ2-5
d_gene: TRBD2
v_gene: TRBV25-1
CDR3nt: TGTGCCAGCAGTGAATGGACTAGGGATCGAGAGACCCAGTACTTC
CDR3aa: CASSEWTRDRETQYF

abundance: .
j_gene: TRBJ2-1
d_gene: TRBD2
v_gene: TRBV7-2
CDR3nt: TGTGCCAGCAGCTACGGGACTACAACCTTCGGTGAGCAGTTCTTC
CDR3aa: CASSYGTTTFGEQFF

abundance: few
j_gene: TRBJ1-4
d_gene: TRBD1
v_gene: TRBV25-1
CDR3nt: TGTGCCAGCAGCGGACCGGGACAGAGGAATGAAAAACTGTTTTTT
CDR3aa: CASSGPGQRNEKLFF

abundance: few
j_gene: TRBJ1-1
d_gene: TRBD1
v_gene: TRBV2
CDR3nt: TGTGCCAGCAGGGGGACAGGAAGCAACACTGAAGCTTTCTTT
CDR3aa: CASRGTGSNTEAFF

abundance: .
j_gene: TRBJ1-5
d_gene: TRBD1
v_gene: TRBV12-3/TRBV12-4
CDR3nt: TGTGCCAGCAGTACACAGGGGGCAGGTCAGCCCCAGCATTTT
CDR3aa: CASSTQGAGQPQHF

abundance: .
j_gene: TRBJ2-5
d_gene: TRBD1
v_gene: TRBV15
CDR3nt: TGTGCCACCAGCGAGGGACAGGGGCGCAGGGAGACCCAGTACTTC
CDR3aa: CATSEGQGRRETQYF

abundance: .
j_gene: TRBJ2-3
d_gene: TRBD2
v_gene: TRBV27
CDR3nt: TGTGCCAGCAGTTTAGGATCGAGCGGGGGCTTCACAGATACGCAGTATTTT
CDR3aa: CASSLGSSGGFTDTQYF

abundance: .
j_gene: TRBJ1-1
d_gene: TRBD1
v_gene: TRBV9
CDR3nt: TGTGCCAGCAGAGCCGGGACAGACACTGAAGCTTTCTTT
CDR3aa: CASRAGTDTEAFF

abundance: .
j_gene: TRBJ1-1
d_gene: .
v_gene: TRBV7-2
CDR3nt: TGTGCCAGCAGCTTAGCTCCCGGTATGAACACTGAAGCTTTCTTT
CDR3aa: CASSLAPGMNTEAFF

abundance: few
j_gene: TRBJ2-6
d_gene: .
v_gene: TRBV12-3/TRBV12-4
CDR3nt: TGTGCCAGCCTATTAACAGGGACTGGGGCCAACGTCCTGACTTTC
CDR3aa: CASLLTGTGANVLTF

abundance: few
j_gene: TRBJ2-1
d_gene: TRBD2
v_gene: TRBV27
CDR3nt: TGTGCCAGCAGTACGCGGGGGGGCTTGGGTAATGAGCAGTTCTTC
CDR3aa: CASSTRGGLGNEQFF

abundance: .
j_gene: TRBJ1-6
d_gene: .
v_gene: TRBV7-9
CDR3nt: TGTGCCAGCAGCTTAGTCGGACAGAAGGATTCACCCCTCCACTTT
CDR3aa: CASSLVGQKDSPLHF

abundance: .
j_gene: TRBJ2-7
d_gene: TRBD2
v_gene: TRBV7-2
CDR3nt: TGTGCCAGCAGCACTAGCGGGGGCGAGCAGTACTTC
CDR3aa: CASSTSGGEQYF

abundance: .
j_gene: TRBJ2-3
d_gene: .
v_gene: TRBV21-1
CDR3nt: TGTGCCAGCAGCAAAGCCAACCTAGATTTTCTAGATACGCAGTATTTT
CDR3aa: CASSKANLDFLDTQYF

abundance: .
j_gene: TRBJ2-3
d_gene: TRBD1
v_gene: TRBV5-1
CDR3nt: TGCGCCAGCAGCAAACGACAGGGGGCAGATACGCAGTATTTT
CDR3aa: CASSKRQGADTQYF

abundance: .
j_gene: TRBJ2-5
d_gene: .
v_gene: TRBV11-2
CDR3nt: TGTGCCAGCAGCTTAGGGTTCGGGGGCGGGAAGGAGACCCAGTACTTC
CDR3aa: CASSLGFGGGKETQYF

abundance: many
j_gene: TRBJ2-7
d_gene: TRBD2
v_gene: TRBV29-1
CDR3nt: TGCAGCGCCCGACTAGCGGGGAGCTCCTACGAGCAGTACTTC
CDR3aa: CSARLAGSSYEQYF

abundance: .
j_gene: TRBJ2-7
d_gene: .
v_gene: TRBV10-3
CDR3nt: TGTGCCATCAGTGTGCAGGCTACCTACGAGCAGTACTTC
CDR3aa: CAISVQATYEQYF

abundance: few
j_gene: TRBJ2-7
d_gene: .
v_gene: TRBV19
CDR3nt: TGTGCCAGTAGTCCCCCGGGGGCGCACGACGAGCAGTACTTC
CDR3aa: CASSPPGAHDEQYF

abundance: many
j_gene: TRBJ2-1
d_gene: .
v_gene: TRBV20-1
CDR3nt: TGCAGTGCTAGGGGTACCTACAATGAGCAGTTCTTC
CDR3aa: CSARGTYNEQFF

abundance: few
j_gene: TRBJ1-1
d_gene: TRBD1
v_gene: TRBV7-2
CDR3nt: TGTGCCAGCAGCTTCGGGGACAGGATGAACACTGAAGCTTTCTTT
CDR3aa: CASSFGDRMNTEAFF

abundance: .
j_gene: TRBJ2-3
d_gene: .
v_gene: TRBV5-1
CDR3nt: TGCGCCAGCAGCGTAAATTGGGGGGATGAAAACACAGATACGCAGTATTTT
CDR3aa: CASSVNWGDENTDTQYF

abundance: .
j_gene: TRBJ1-6
d_gene: .
v_gene: TRBV10-3
CDR3nt: TGTGCCATCAGTGAGAATAATTCACCCCTCCACTTT
CDR3aa: CAISENNSPLHF

abundance: once
j_gene: TRBJ1-2
d_gene: .
v_gene: TRBV20-1
CDR3nt: TGCAGCGTCGCACGGGAAAACTATGGCTACACCTTC
CDR3aa: CSVARENYGYTF

abundance: few
j_gene: TRBJ2-7
d_gene: .
v_gene: TRBV10-3
CDR3nt: TGTGCCATCAGTGCCGGGTCATCCTACGAGCAGTACTTC
CDR3aa: CAISAGSSYEQYF

abundance: once
j_gene: TRBJ1-2
d_gene: .
v_gene: TRBV3-1
CDR3nt: TGTGCCAGCAGCCAAGAAGCAGCGGGGTACACCTTC
CDR3aa: CASSQEAAGYTF

abundance: few
j_gene: TRBJ1-1
d_gene: .
v_gene: TRBV6-6
CDR3nt: TGTGCCAGCAGTTACGTCGGCACTGAAGCTTTCTTT
CDR3aa: CASSYVGTEAFF

abundance: .
j_gene: TRBJ2-7
d_gene: .
v_gene: TRBV5-1
CDR3nt: TGCGCCAGCAGCCCCCGGCCCAGGGCTTTCGAGCAGTACTTC
CDR3aa: CASSPRPRAFEQYF

abundance: few
j_gene: TRBJ1-2
d_gene: .
v_gene: TRBV14
CDR3nt: TGTGCCAGCAGCCAAGATCTCCCAGAAAATGGCTACACCTTC
CDR3aa: CASSQDLPENGYTF

abundance: few
j_gene: TRBJ1-5
d_gene: TRBD1
v_gene: TRBV11-1
CDR3nt: TGTGCCAGCAGTCGCGGACAGGGGCCTGATCAGCCCCAGCATTTT
CDR3aa: CASSRGQGPDQPQHF

abundance: .
j_gene: TRBJ2-5
d_gene: TRBD1
v_gene: TRBV20-1
CDR3nt: TGCAGTGCTAGCGCCGCAGGGGGCTCCCAAGAGACCCAGTACTTC
CDR3aa: CSASAAGGSQETQYF

abundance: .
j_gene: TRBJ1-5
d_gene: .
v_gene: TRBV6-5
CDR3nt: TGTGCCAGCAGCTCATCTCTGACAGGCTACAATCAGCCCCAGCATTTT
CDR3aa: CASSSSLTGYNQPQHF

abundance: .
j_gene: TRBJ1-1
d_gene: TRBD1
v_gene: TRBV20-1
CDR3nt: TGCAGTGCTAGAGGTATGACAGGGGGGAACACTGAAGCTTTCTTT
CDR3aa: CSARGMTGGNTEAFF

abundance: few
j_gene: TRBJ1-2
d_gene: TRBD1
v_gene: TRBV20-1
CDR3nt: TGCAGTGCCGCGACAGGGCGCGGCTATGGCTACACCTTC
CDR3aa: CSAATGRGYGYTF

abundance: .
j_gene: TRBJ2-5
d_gene: TRBD2
v_gene: TRBV9
CDR3nt: TGTGCCAGCAGCGACCCCAGGAGCGGGGGGTCCGCTCAAGAGACCCAGTACTTC
CDR3aa: CASSDPRSGGSAQETQYF

abundance: .
j_gene: TRBJ2-4
d_gene: TRBD1
v_gene: TRBV6-1
CDR3nt: TGTGCCAGCAGTGAAGTGGGACAGGGGAGAAACATTCAGTACTTC
CDR3aa: CASSEVGQGRNIQYF

abundance: once
j_gene: TRBJ2-3
d_gene: .
v_gene: TRBV2
CDR3nt: TGTGCCAGCAGTGTCAGCGCCGCGAGCACAGATACGCAGTATTTT
CDR3aa: CASSVSAASTDTQYF

abundance: .
j_gene: TRBJ2-1
d_gene: .
v_gene: TRBV7-2
CDR3nt: TGTGCCAGACGTGAGGGGGGGGGGAATGAGCAGTTCTTC
CDR3aa: CARREGGGNEQFF

abundance: .
j_gene: TRBJ1-4
d_gene: .
v_gene: TRBV15
CDR3nt: TGTGCCACCAGCAGAGATGTCGGAAATGAAAAACTGTTTTTT
CDR3aa: CATSRDVGNEKLFF